This TCR beta chain was obtained from a study of blood T cell repertoires in COVID-19. The overall study: Sites in the United States, Italy and Spain provided acute and convalescent COVID-19 samples. The analysed material was cDNA or gDNA that came from T cells, B-cell-depleted T cells, or PBMCs.

The length of the CDR3 is 14 residues. CDR1 is SGHRS, CDR2 YFSETQ, per germline. Unmatched junction bases numbered 7, after V lost 6 bases and J lost 3 bases. Data came from immunoSEQ multiplex PCR; TCRdb stores just in-frame clones and leaves some out. This repertoire shows 95,000 to 100,000 clones, around 90% found once; its top ten account for 4.2%. The source material was peripheral blood. This TCR came from a human donor with COVID-19, enrolled during active disease. The donor label of this sample is uncertain. The V gene is TRBV5-1, the J gene TRBJ1-1; 8 bases match TRBD1. The CDR3 DNA reads TGCGCCAGCACGCGACAGGGGTCGCACACTGAAGCTTTCTTT. Its protein is CASTRQGSHTEAFF. Based on the CDR3 plus reference TRBV5-1 and TRBJ1-1, the full variable domain is KAGVTQTPRYLIKTRGQQVTLSCSPISGHRSVSWYQQTPGQGLQFLFEYFSETQRNKGNFPGRFSGRQFSNSRSEMNVSTLELGDSALYLCASTRQGSHTEAFFGQGTRLTVV.